These 15 T cell receptor beta chains were all obtained from the same sample, sequenced in a study of T cell responses to AZD1222 COVID-19 vaccine. Sequencing was performed with immunoSEQ multiplex PCR; in TCRdb, only in-frame clones are kept and a portion is missing. Here the sample spans about 100,000 clones, over 75% being singletons. Sample: peripheral blood, taken 28 days after the second AZD1222 dose. These receptors originate from an adult who received the AZD1222 COVID-19 vaccine.

This chain links TRBV4-1 with TRBJ1-3; D not resolved. Germline V gene sequence: CDR1 MGHRA, CDR2 YSYEKL. The CDR3 consists of 16 residues. Deletions cut 0 bases from V and 1 base from J, with 10 bases between. This chain's CDR3 is CASSQEERTSGNTIYF. In nucleotides, the CDR3 is TGCGCCAGCAGCCAAGAAGAAAGGACGTCTGGAAACACCATATATTTT.

The rearrangement links TRBV2 to TRBJ2-4; TRBD1 is a possible D gene (5 bases). This CDR3 comprises 16 residues. Germline V gene lookup returns CDR1 SNHLY and CDR2 FYNNEI. V gave up 8 bases and J gave up 3 bases, with 20 bases separating them. The CDR3 DNA follows: TGTGCCAGCCAGGGCTTGCGAGTAGGGGTCAAAAACATTCAGTACTTC. Protein: CASQGLRVGVKNIQYF.

DNA of the CDR3: TGTGCCAGCAGTTTCTCTAGCACAGATACGCAGTATTTT. This encodes CASSFSSTDTQYF. The gene calls are TRBV12-3 or TRBV12-4 and TRBJ2-3; D is ambiguous. The CDR3 spans 13 residues. Trimming stripped 3 bases from V and 0 bases from J, with 4 bases between.

The J gene is TRBJ1-3, the V gene TRBV7-2; D uncertain. V was trimmed by 1 base and J by 0 bases, leaving 10 bases between them. CDR3 length: 16 residues. Germline CDR1 is SGHTA and CDR2 is FQGNSA. The CDR3 spells CASSLVGVGSGNTIYF. In DNA, the CDR3 is TGTGCCAGCAGCTTAGTCGGGGTGGGCTCTGGAAACACCATATATTTT. The full variable domain, its missing parts supplied by reference TRBV7-2 and TRBJ1-3, is GAGVSQSPSNKVTEKGKDVELRCDPISGHTALYWYRQSLGQGLEFLIYFQGNSAPDKSGLPSDRFSAERTGGSVSTLTIQRTQQEDSAVYLCASSLVGVGSGNTIYFGEGSWLTVV.

The chain has TRBV15 and TRBJ1-5; D unresolved. The CDR3 is made up of 12 amino acids. The V end lost 0 bases, the J end lost 4 bases, and 1 base lay between the germline ends. Per germline, CDR1 LNHNV and CDR2 YYDKDF (reference sequence). In DNA form, the CDR3 reads TGTGCCACCAGCAGAGAAAATCAGCCCCAGCATTTT. Its protein product is CATSRENQPQHF.

The V and J genes are TRBV10-3 and TRBJ2-1; 7 nucleotides line up with TRBD2. The germline V gene has CDR1 ENHRY and CDR2 SYGVKD. After removal of 8 bases from V and 7 bases from J, the junction contained 14 bases not matched to a gene. CDR3 length equals 15 residues. The CDR3 DNA follows: TGTGCCATCGCGGGGGAGCCTAGCGCAAGGAATGAGCAGTTCTTC. Encoded protein: CAIAGEPSARNEQFF.

This chain joins TRBV15 and TRBJ1-5, with D perhaps matching TRBD1 (5 bases). Trimming stripped 7 bases from V and 2 bases from J, with 6 bases between. The CDR3 runs to 12 residues. The germline V gene has CDR1 LNHNV and CDR2 YYDKDF (reference sequence). CDR3 in DNA: TGTGCCACCACGACAGGCAATCAGCCCCAGCATTTT. Encoded protein: CATTTGNQPQHF.

V and J are TRBV4-1 and TRBJ2-7; 7 bases align to TRBD1. The CDR3 has 14 amino acids. V lost 2 bases and J lost 4; bases outside the gene matches: 5. CDR1 and CDR2 (germline): MGHRA, YSYEKL. The CDR3 reads CASSQPGQKYEQYF. In nucleotides, the CDR3 is TGCGCCAGCAGCCAACCGGGACAGAAATACGAGCAGTACTTC.

The chain's CDR3 is CAIRDRDVSLSSGELFF. CDR3 sequence (DNA): TGTGCCATCAGGGACAGGGACGTCTCTCTTTCATCCGGGGAGCTGTTTTTT. V is TRBV10-3 and J is TRBJ2-2; 8 nucleotides agree with TRBD1. After removal of 6 bases from V and 6 bases from J, the junction contained 15 bases not matched to a gene. CDR1 is ENHRY, CDR2 SYGVKD, per germline. The CDR3 contains 17 residues.

V usage is TRBV5-1 and J usage is TRBJ2-2, with a weak D call TRBD1 (6 bases). CDR1 and CDR2 (germline): SGHRS, YFSETQ. The ends were cut back, 8 bases at V and 2 bases at J, with 13 bases in the middle. The CDR3 extends over 14 amino acids. CDR3 sequence (DNA): TGCGCCAGTAAGGACAGTGACAACACCGGGGAGCTGTTTTTT. This gives the protein CASKDSDNTGELFF.

The V call is TRBV27, the J call TRBJ1-1; 10 bases are shared with TRBD1. CDR3 length: 17 residues. Germline V gene data show CDR1 as MNHEY and CDR2 as SMNVEV (reference sequence). The J segment lost 4 bases and the V segment lost 3 bases, leaving 11 bases of the junction unmatched. In DNA form, the CDR3 reads TGTGCCAGCAGTTTTCAGACCGGGACAGGGGATAGCACTGAAGCTTTCTTT. This encodes CASSFQTGTGDSTEAFF.

The chain is built from TRBV14 and TRBJ2-4; D assignment may be TRBD1 or TRBD2 (5 bases each). Germline values: CDR1 SGHDN, CDR2 FVKESK. V lost 0 bases and J 1 base, leaving 10 bases between the germline ends. CDR3 size: 16 residues. CDR3 protein: CASSQETWGAKNIQYF. CDR3 sequence (DNA): TGTGCCAGCAGCCAAGAAACCTGGGGGGCCAAAAACATTCAGTACTTC. Together with reference TRBV14 and TRBJ2-4, the CDR3 gives the full variable domain: EAGVTQFPSHSVIEKGQTVTLRCDPISGHDNLYWYRRVMGKEIKFLLHFVKESKQDESGMPNNRFLAERTGGTYSTLKVQPAELEDSGVYFCASSQETWGAKNIQYFGAGTRLSVL.

This chain uses TRBV13 with TRBJ2-1; 10 nucleotides align to TRBD2. CDR1 and CDR2 from the germline V gene are PRHDT and FYEKMQ (reference sequence). The CDR3 contains 16 residues. The trim removed 5 bases at V and 4 bases at J, leaving 8 bases unmatched. CDR3 DNA: TGTGCCAGCAGCCAATCTAGCGGGGGCCCGTACAATGAGCAGTTCTTC. This encodes CASSQSSGGPYNEQFF.

This chain links TRBV5-1 with TRBJ2-2, with a possible D match to TRBD2 (6 bases). Trimming removed 3 bases at V and 1 base at J, with 10 bases between. Germline lookup yields CDR1 SGHRS and CDR2 YFSETQ. The CDR3 runs to 15 residues. The CDR3 nucleotides are TGCGCCAGCAGCTGGGACGGGAGGAACACCGGGGAGCTGTTTTTT. It specifies CASSWDGRNTGELFF.

The chain employs TRBV28 and TRBJ1-1; D possibly corresponds to TRBD1 (5 bases). The CDR3 contains 11 residues. In germline, CDR1 is MDHEN, CDR2 SYDVKM. The V end was cut by 8 bases, the J end by 10 bases, with 14 bases between. DNA for the CDR3: TGTGCCAGCGGGAGGGGAGAGGGAGCTTTCTTT. Protein sequence: CASGRGEGAFF.